Below, 19 T cell receptor beta chains from the same sample are listed, as sequenced in a study of response to subunit inactivated influenza vaccine (dated by TCRdb to the late 2010s). The library relied on RT-PCR. Sequencing relied on an Illumina HiSeq 2500. TCRdb passed the public sequencing reads through fastp at Q25 and MiXCR, retaining productive beta sequences. For every CDR3 protein sequence, its rows merge into one entry that carries the most common genes and DNA. This sample has around 480,000 distinct CDR3 sequences in its table, and about 15% of those were observed once. The ten largest clones take up approximately 3% of the sample. Specimen: CD4+ T cells sorted from PBMCs, collected about 24 months after vaccination. The receptors shown here come from a man aged 50-75 years who received an inactivated influenza vaccine. Donor details come from another sample of the same person, matched by shared clones.

The chain couples TRBV20-1 to TRBJ1-1; unclear D gene. V lost 7 bases and J 7 bases, leaving 10 bases between the germline ends. Germline-derived CDR1 and CDR2 are DFQATT and SNEGSKA (reference sequence). CDR3 length: 10 amino acids. This CDR3 reads CSDEPFEAFF. As DNA, the CDR3 is TGCAGTGATGAGCCTTTTGAAGCTTTCTTT.

The V call is TRBV29-1, the J call TRBJ2-7; perhaps TRBD2 as D (6 bases). The CDR3 has 12 residues. From germline, CDR1 is SQVTM and CDR2 ANQGSEA. The V and J ends lost 6 bases and 2 bases respectively, with 11 bases between them. The CDR3 coding sequence is TGCAGCGTACGGACTATCACCTACGAGCAGTACTTC. Protein product: CSVRTITYEQYF.

This clonotype was seen many times. The chain links TRBV6-1 to TRBJ1-5, with TRBD1 matching 9 bases. The germline V gene encodes CDR1 MNHNS and CDR2 SASEGT. Trimming removed 8 bases from V and 2 bases from J; junction bases left unmatched: 4. CDR3 length: 14 residues. CDR3 nucleotide sequence: TGTGCCAGCTCGGACAGGGGTGGCAATCAGCCCCAGCATTTT. Its translation: CASSDRGGNQPQHF.

This chain connects TRBV9 to TRBJ2-3; D possibly corresponds to TRBD2 (5 bases). The ends were cut back, 0 bases at V and 4 bases at J, with 12 bases in the middle. The CDR3 covers 15 residues. Germline assignment: CDR1 SGDLS and CDR2 YYNGEE. The CDR3 coding sequence is TGTGCCAGCAGCGTAGGAGGGCTTCATGCAGATACGCAGTATTTT. As protein: CASSVGGLHADTQYF.

The sample holds a few counts of this clonotype. This chain uses TRBV28 with TRBJ2-7; D is uncertain. Germline V gene data show CDR1 as MDHEN and CDR2 as SYDVKM. CDR3 length: 14 amino acids. The V end lost 5 bases, the J end lost 2 bases, and 13 bases lay between the germline ends. Here the CDR3 reads CASSVWRSAYEQYF. The CDR3 DNA reads TGTGCCAGCAGTGTCTGGAGATCGGCCTACGAGCAGTACTTC.

V usage is TRBV20-1 and J usage is TRBJ2-1; 10 bases map to TRBD2. This CDR3 has 15 residues. J gave up 8 bases and V 3 bases, and 10 bases lay outside the gene matches. Germline V gene sequence: CDR1 DFQATT, CDR2 SNEGSKA (reference sequence). CDR3 bases: TGCAGTGCTAGCGGAGCGGGAGGGCCGGCTCATGAGCAGTTCTTC. Translating gives CSASGAGGPAHEQFF.

The rearrangement uses TRBV9 and TRBJ1-1; no reliable D call. V lost 0 bases to trimming and J lost 7 bases, with 10 bases between them. The CDR3 length is 13 residues. CDR1 is SGDLS, CDR2 YYNGEE, per germline. The CDR3 coding sequence is TGTGCCAGCAGCGTAGCAGCCGATTTTGAAGCTTTCTTT. It specifies CASSVAADFEAFF.

The chain has TRBV4-2 and TRBJ2-6; D ambiguous. The CDR3 totals 16 residues. Germline assignment: CDR1 LGHNA and CDR2 YNFKEQ. V gave up 0 bases and J gave up 0 bases, with 6 bases separating them. CDR3: CASSQEPISGANVLTF. The CDR3 DNA sequence: TGTGCCAGCAGCCAAGAACCTATCTCTGGGGCCAACGTCCTGACTTTC.

This clonotype was recorded a few times. The chain uses TRBV20-1 and TRBJ2-3; TRBD2 matches 8 bases. CDR3 length equals 15 residues. Trimming at V came to 5 bases and at J to 4 bases, leaving 11 bases not matched to a gene. From germline, CDR1 is DFQATT and CDR2 SNEGSKA (reference sequence). The CDR3 sequence: CSAPRGAIGPDTQYF. CDR3 in DNA: TGCAGTGCTCCGCGGGGGGCAATTGGCCCAGATACGCAGTATTTT.

This clonotype was observed a few times. The chain recombines TRBV4-3 with TRBJ2-3; possibly TRBD1 for D (5 bases). The germline CDR1 and CDR2 sequences are LGHNA and YSLEER. CDR3 size: 16 residues. The ends were cut back, 1 base at V and 3 bases at J, with 14 bases in the middle. The CDR3 spells CASSQARGRVTDTQYF. CDR3 nucleotides: TGCGCCAGCAGCCAAGCACGCGGCAGGGTTACAGATACGCAGTATTTT.

This clonotype was detected many times. This rearrangement joins TRBV20-1 to TRBJ2-7, with a possible D match to TRBD2 (6 bases). Germline assignment: CDR1 DFQATT and CDR2 SNEGSKA (reference sequence). The CDR3 sequence is 13 residues long. The ends were cut back, 6 bases at V and 0 bases at J, with 12 bases in the middle. The CDR3 here is CSAAGGFSYEQYF. CDR3 DNA: TGCAGTGCAGCCGGAGGGTTCTCCTACGAGCAGTACTTC.

This chain joins TRBV4-1 and TRBJ1-1; weak D call: TRBD1 (6 bases). This CDR3 has 16 amino acids. V lost 0 bases, J lost 5 bases, and 16 bases lay in between. Germline V gene data show CDR1 as MGHRA and CDR2 as YSYEKL. For the CDR3, the DNA is TGCGCCAGCAGCCAAGAGAGGGGGGGCTGGAGGACTGAAGCTTTCTTT. Translation gives CASSQERGGWRTEAFF.

This clonotype showed up just a few times. J is TRBJ2-1 and V is TRBV10-3; 10 nucleotides align to TRBD2. The CDR3 runs 14 residues. Germline assignment: CDR1 ENHRY and CDR2 SYGVKD. V dropped 8 bases and J dropped 4; count of bases not matched to a gene: 5. The CDR3 protein is CAIEREGGYNEQFF. The DNA for the CDR3 is TGTGCCATCGAGCGGGAGGGGGGGTACAATGAGCAGTTCTTC.

For the CDR3, the DNA is TGCGCCAGCAGCTCAACGGGGGGAGCGCAGTTCTTC. Encoded protein: CASSSTGGAQFF. The chain carries TRBV5-1 and TRBJ2-1, with 7 bases fitting TRBD2. The CDR3 runs to 12 residues. Germline V gene sequence: CDR1 SGHRS, CDR2 YFSETQ. The V segment lost 3 bases and the J segment 12 bases; nucleotides outside the gene matches: 6.

This clonotype was counted at least ten times. This sequence joins TRBV10-3 and TRBJ1-5; 7 bases align to TRBD1. The germline gives CDR1 ENHRY, CDR2 SYGVKD. The CDR3 consists of 13 residues. J lost 0 bases, V lost 8 bases, and 1 base had no gene match. In nucleotides, the CDR3 is TGTGCCATCGGGACAGATAGCAATCAGCCCCAGCATTTT. This translates into CAIGTDSNQPQHF.

The chain links TRBV29-1 to TRBJ2-6; 7 bases map to TRBD1. CDR3 size: 14 residues. Losses at the gene ends were 6 bases for V and 4 bases for J; bases not matched to a gene: 6. Germline V lookup: CDR1 SQVTM, CDR2 ANQGSEA. This CDR3 reads CSVKQGTGANVLTF. DNA of the CDR3: TGCAGCGTCAAACAGGGGACCGGGGCCAACGTCCTGACTTTC.

The sample holds many counts of this clonotype. The chain links TRBV20-1 to TRBJ1-1; TRBD1 is a possible D gene (5 bases). The germline gives CDR1 DFQATT, CDR2 SNEGSKA (reference sequence). This CDR3 comprises 13 residues. With 5 bases removed from V and 1 base from J, the gap between germline ends came to 11 bases. This CDR3 reads CSARRDGNTEAFF. The CDR3 DNA sequence: TGCAGTGCTCGACGGGACGGGAACACTGAAGCTTTCTTT.

This clonotype was counted at least ten times. The rearrangement joins TRBV29-1 to TRBJ2-2; D is perhaps TRBD1 (5 bases). Germline loops: CDR1 SQVTM, CDR2 ANQGSEA. This CDR3 comprises 14 residues. V dropped 5 bases and J dropped 0 bases, with 10 bases sitting between them. The CDR3 loop is CSVSGFANTGELFF. CDR3 nucleotide sequence: TGCAGCGTTTCAGGGTTCGCGAACACCGGGGAGCTGTTTTTT.

This clonotype was picked up a small number of times. The gene calls are TRBV15 and TRBJ1-2; D ambiguous. Deletions cut 5 bases from V and 3 bases from J, with 10 bases between. Per germline, CDR1 LNHNV and CDR2 YYDKDF (reference sequence). The length of the CDR3 is 13 residues. The CDR3 bases are TGTGCCACCAGCCCAAACAGTGACTATGGCTACACCTTC. As protein: CATSPNSDYGYTF.